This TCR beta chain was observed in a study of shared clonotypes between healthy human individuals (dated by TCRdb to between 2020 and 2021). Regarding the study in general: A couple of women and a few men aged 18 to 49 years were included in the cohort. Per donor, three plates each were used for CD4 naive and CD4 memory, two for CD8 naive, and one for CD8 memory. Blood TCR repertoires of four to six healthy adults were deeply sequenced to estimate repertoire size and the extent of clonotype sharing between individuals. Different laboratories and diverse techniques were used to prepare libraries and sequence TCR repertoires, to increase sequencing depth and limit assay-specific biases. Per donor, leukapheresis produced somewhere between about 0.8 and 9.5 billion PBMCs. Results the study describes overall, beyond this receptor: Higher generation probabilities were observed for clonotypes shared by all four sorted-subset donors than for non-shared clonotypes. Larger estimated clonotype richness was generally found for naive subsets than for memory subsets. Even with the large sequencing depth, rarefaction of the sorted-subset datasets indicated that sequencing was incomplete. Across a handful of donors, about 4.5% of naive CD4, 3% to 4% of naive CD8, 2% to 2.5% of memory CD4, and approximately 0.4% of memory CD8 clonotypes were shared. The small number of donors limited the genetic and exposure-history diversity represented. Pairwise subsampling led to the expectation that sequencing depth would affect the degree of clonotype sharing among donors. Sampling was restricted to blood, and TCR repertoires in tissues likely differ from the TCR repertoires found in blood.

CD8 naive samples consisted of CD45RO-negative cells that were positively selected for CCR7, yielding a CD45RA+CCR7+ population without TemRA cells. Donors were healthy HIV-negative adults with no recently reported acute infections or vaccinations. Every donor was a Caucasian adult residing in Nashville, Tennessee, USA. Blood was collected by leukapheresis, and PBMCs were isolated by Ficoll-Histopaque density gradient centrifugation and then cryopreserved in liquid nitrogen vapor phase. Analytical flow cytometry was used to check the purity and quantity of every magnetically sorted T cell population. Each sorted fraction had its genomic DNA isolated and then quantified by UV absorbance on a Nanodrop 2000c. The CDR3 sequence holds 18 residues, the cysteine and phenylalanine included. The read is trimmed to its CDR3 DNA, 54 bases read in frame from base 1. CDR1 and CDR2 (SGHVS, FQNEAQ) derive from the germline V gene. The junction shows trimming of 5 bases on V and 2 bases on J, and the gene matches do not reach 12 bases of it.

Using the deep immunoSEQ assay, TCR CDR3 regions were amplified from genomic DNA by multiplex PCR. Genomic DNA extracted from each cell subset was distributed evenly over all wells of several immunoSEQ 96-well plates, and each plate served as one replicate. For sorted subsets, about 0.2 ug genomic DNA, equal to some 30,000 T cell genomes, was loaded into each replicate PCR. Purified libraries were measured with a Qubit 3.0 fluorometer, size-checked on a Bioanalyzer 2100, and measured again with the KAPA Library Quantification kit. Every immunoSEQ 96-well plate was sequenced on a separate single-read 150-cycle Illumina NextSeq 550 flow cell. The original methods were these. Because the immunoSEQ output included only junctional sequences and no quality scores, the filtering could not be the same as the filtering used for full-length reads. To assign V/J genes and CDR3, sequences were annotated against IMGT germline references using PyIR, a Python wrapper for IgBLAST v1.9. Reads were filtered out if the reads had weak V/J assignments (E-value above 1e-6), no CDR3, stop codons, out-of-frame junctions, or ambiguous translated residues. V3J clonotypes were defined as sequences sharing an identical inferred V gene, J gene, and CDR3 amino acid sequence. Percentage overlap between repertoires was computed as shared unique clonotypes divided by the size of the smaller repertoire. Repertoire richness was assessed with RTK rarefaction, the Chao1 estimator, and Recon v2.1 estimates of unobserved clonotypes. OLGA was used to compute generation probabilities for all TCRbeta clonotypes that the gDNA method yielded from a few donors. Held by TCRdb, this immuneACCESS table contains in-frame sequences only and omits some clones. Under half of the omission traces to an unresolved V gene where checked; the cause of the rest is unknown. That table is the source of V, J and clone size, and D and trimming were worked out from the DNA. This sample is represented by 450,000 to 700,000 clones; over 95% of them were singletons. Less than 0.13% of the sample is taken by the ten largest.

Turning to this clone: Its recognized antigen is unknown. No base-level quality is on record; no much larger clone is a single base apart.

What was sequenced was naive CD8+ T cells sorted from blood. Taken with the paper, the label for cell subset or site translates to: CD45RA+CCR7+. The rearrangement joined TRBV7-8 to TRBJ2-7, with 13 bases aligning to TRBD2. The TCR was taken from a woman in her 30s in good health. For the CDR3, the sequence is CASSTELAGGPRTYEQYF. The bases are TGTGCCAGCAGCACTGAACTAGCGGGAGGGCCTAGAACCTACGAGCAGTACTTC.